Listed below are T cell receptor beta chains from one sample, sequenced in a study of control samples from healthy donors and cancer patients. The method was immunoSEQ multiplex PCR; TCRdb's version includes in-frame clones alone and lacks a portion of them. The sample comprises 90,000 to 110,000 clones, 75% to 95% of which are singletons, and 4% to 4.5% rests with the top ten. Sequenced: blood. The origin of the receptors is a human donor in good health. The donor label of this sample is uncertain. Each CDR3 is given with its conserved first and last residue. Fields, in order: CDR3 length, clone size, V gene, D gene, J gene, CDR3 protein, CDR3 DNA. A D gene is named only where the DNA matches it firmly. A clone size is listed for some rows: how often the clone was seen (once, few, many), or a class if it is expanded.

16	NA	TRBV7-2	NA	TRBJ1-5	CASSLPGGGSNQPQHF	TGTGCCAGCAGCTTACCAGGAGGTGGTAGCAATCAGCCCCAGCATTTT
14	NA	TRBV2	NA	TRBJ2-3	CASRLGSGTRTQYF	TGTGCCAGCAGGCTGGGTAGCGGTACGCGGACGCAGTATTTT
14	NA	TRBV7-9	NA	TRBJ1-1	CASSLDSGNTEAFF	TGTGCCAGCAGCTTAGACAGTGGAAACACTGAAGCTTTCTTT
11	few	TRBV20-1	NA	TRBJ1-1	CSAILVTEAFF	TGCAGTGCTATTTTGGTCACTGAAGCTTTCTTT
17	NA	TRBV4-1	TRBD1	TRBJ1-2	CASSQDGTRGTNYGYTF	TGCGCCAGCAGCCAAGATGGGACCAGGGGGACGAACTATGGCTACACCTTC
17	NA	TRBV3-1/TRBV3-2	NA	TRBJ1-1	CASSHAGTREKYTEAFF	TGTGCCAGCAGCCACGCAGGGACCCGGGAGAAATACACTGAAGCTTTCTTT
16	NA	TRBV5-6	NA	TRBJ2-3	CASSLFRLYGTDTQYF	TGTGCCAGCAGCTTGTTCAGGCTTTATGGCACAGATACGCAGTATTTT
14	NA	TRBV25-1	NA	TRBJ2-1	CASSPGGTLDEQFF	TGTGCCAGCAGTCCCGGTGGGACACTCGATGAGCAGTTCTTC
12	NA	TRBV19	NA	TRBJ1-1	CASSTLALEAFF	TGTGCCAGTAGTACCCTCGCCTTAGAAGCTTTCTTT
14	NA	TRBV6-4	TRBD2	TRBJ2-1	CASSDGLAGGEQFF	TGTGCCAGCAGTGACGGACTAGCGGGGGGTGAGCAGTTCTTC